Presented here are 2 T cell receptor beta chains from one specimen sequenced in a study of T cell changes during pregnancy in multiple sclerosis. Profiling relied on immunoSEQ multiplex PCR, and the TCRdb table lists in-frame clones only, not all of them. Among tens of thousands of clones listed, roughly 92% were seen once. The sample here was peripheral blood, taken in the first trimester of pregnancy. These receptors came from a female donor in good health, enrolled as a control in a pregnancy study.

V gene TRBV5-1 combines with J gene TRBJ2-7; 9 positions match TRBD2. Trimming at V came to 0 bases and at J to 4 bases, leaving 8 bases not matched to a gene. Germline V gene sequence: CDR1 SGHRS, CDR2 YFSETQ. The CDR3 sequence is 16 residues long. This chain's CDR3 is CASSLDGLAGYYEQYF. The CDR3 DNA reads TGCGCCAGCAGCTTGGACGGCCTAGCGGGATATTACGAGCAGTACTTC.

This clone was counted once. The rearrangement joins TRBV7-2 to TRBJ2-3; TRBD2 might be the D (5 bases). From germline, CDR1 is SGHTA and CDR2 FQGNSA. Trimming left V 1 base short and J 1 base short, with 6 bases between. This CDR3 spans 14 amino acids. The CDR3 nucleotides read TGTGCCAGCAGCTTAGGTAGCGGCACAGATACGCAGTATTTT. The encoded protein is CASSLGSGTDTQYF.